The 13 T cell receptor beta chains listed next were all sequenced from one sample in a study of control samples from healthy donors and cancer patients. Measured with immunoSEQ multiplex PCR; TCRdb has only the in-frame clones, and not every one. The sample lists around 93,000 clones, over 85% occurring once. Sample: blood. The receptors shown here come from a human donor in good health. The donor label of this sample is uncertain.

This clone was picked up a small number of times. The chain carries TRBV14 and TRBJ1-4; D is unclear. Trimming pared 1 base from V and 3 bases from J, leaving 12 bases between. The CDR3 is 16 amino acids. Germline-derived CDR1 and CDR2 are SGHDN and FVKESK. DNA for the CDR3: TGTGCCAGCAGCCAAGGAGACGGGAGGGCTAATGAAAAACTGTTTTTT. It translates to CASSQGDGRANEKLFF.

The rearrangement links TRBV7-2 to TRBJ1-5, with 8 bases matching TRBD1. The CDR3 has 18 residues. V gave up 2 bases and J gave up 1 base; unmatched junction bases: 10. The V gene's germline CDR1 is SGHTA and CDR2 FQGNSA. Here the CDR3 reads CASSLHDRGSESNQPQHF. The CDR3 region has the DNA TGTGCCAGCAGCTTACACGACAGGGGAAGTGAGAGCAATCAGCCCCAGCATTTT.

The chain joins TRBV19 to TRBJ2-5; D possibly uses TRBD1 or TRBD2 (5 bases each). V gave up 3 bases and J gave up 5 bases, with 16 bases separating them. The CDR3 is made up of 15 amino acids. Germline assignment: CDR1 LNHDA and CDR2 SQIVND (reference sequence). The DNA of the CDR3 is TGTGCCAGTAGTATCGCCGGGACGGGGTCGGAGACCCAGTACTTC. This encodes CASSIAGTGSETQYF.

Notes on this clone: In the same sample, other DNA sequences code for this CDR3. V and J are TRBV24-1 and TRBJ2-2; D remains ambiguous. Per the germline V gene, CDR1 is KGHDR and CDR2 is SFDVKD. The CDR3 spans 19 residues. V dropped 1 base and J dropped 1 base, with 18 bases sitting between them. CDR3 amino acids: CATSDLRYSGTRNTGELFF. The CDR3 nucleotides read TGTGCCACCAGTGATTTACGATATTCCGGAACTCGGAACACCGGGGAGCTGTTTTTT.

This clone has only one observation. V and J are TRBV30 and TRBJ2-7, with 11 bases identical to TRBD1. The V gene's germline CDR1 is GTSNPN and CDR2 SVGIG (reference sequence). This CDR3 contains 13 residues. The junction had 2 bases not matched to a gene; V was cut back by 3 bases and J by 4 bases. CDR3 nucleotides: TGTGCCTGGAGGGGACAGGGGGAATACGAGCAGTACTTC. It yields the protein CAWRGQGEYEQYF. Drawing the rest from reference TRBV30 and TRBJ2-7, the complete variable domain is SQTIHQWPATLVQPVGSPLSLECTVEGTSNPNLYWYRQAAGRGLQLLFYSVGIGQISSEVPQNLSASRPQDRQFILSSKKLLLSDSGFYLCAWRGQGEYEQYFGPGTRLTVT.

The chain joins TRBV9 to TRBJ1-4; 7 nucleotides match TRBD1. CDR1 is SGDLS, CDR2 YYNGEE, per germline. V lost 3 bases, J lost 7 bases, and 9 bases stayed unmatched. The CDR3 has 15 residues. Here the CDR3 reads CASSAGQAGVEKLFF. The CDR3 DNA is TGTGCCAGCAGCGCCGGACAGGCAGGAGTTGAAAAACTGTTTTTT.

V usage is TRBV28 and J usage is TRBJ1-1, with 8 positions matching TRBD1. With V trimmed by 2 bases and J by 6 bases, 11 bases remained unmatched. From germline, CDR1 is MDHEN and CDR2 SYDVKM. The CDR3 is 16 residues long. CDR3 amino acids: CASSLPSGGVWSEAFF. CDR3 nucleotides: TGTGCCAGCAGTTTACCGTCAGGGGGCGTCTGGTCTGAAGCTTTCTTT.

V and J are TRBV25-1 and TRBJ2-5; D is unresolved. The CDR3 has 12 residues. Trimming cost V 8 bases and J 5 bases, with 12 bases left between them. Germline CDR1 is MGHDK and CDR2 is SYGVNS. The CDR3 loop reads CASAHGAETQYF. The CDR3 region has the DNA TGTGCCAGCGCTCACGGTGCGGAGACCCAGTACTTC.

This sequence joins TRBV19 and TRBJ1-1; D is possibly TRBD1 (6 bases). CDR3 length: 14 amino acids. CDR1 is LNHDA, CDR2 SQIVND, per germline (reference sequence). With 2 bases removed from V and 1 base from J, the gap between germline ends came to 8 bases. Here the CDR3 reads CASSITGKNTEAFF. The CDR3 DNA sequence: TGTGCCAGTAGTATAACAGGGAAGAACACTGAAGCTTTCTTT.

This clone was counted between two and nine times. This chain joins TRBV15 and TRBJ2-3, with 8 positions matching TRBD1. Germline assignment: CDR1 LNHNV and CDR2 YYDKDF (reference sequence). V shed 1 base, J shed 5 bases, and the junction held 5 bases outside the gene matches. The CDR3 length is 15 residues. CDR3 loop: CATSRGQGNQDTQYF. The CDR3 DNA sequence: TGTGCCACCAGCAGAGGACAGGGGAATCAAGATACGCAGTATTTT.

The chain carries TRBV27 and TRBJ1-4; no reliable D call. The V gene lost 4 bases and the J gene lost 7 bases, with 22 bases spanning the gap. The CDR3 covers 17 residues. CDR1 is MNHEY, CDR2 SMNVEV, per germline (reference sequence). This CDR3 reads CASSSTLTTRTPEKLFF. The CDR3 bases are TGTGCCAGCAGTTCCACCCTGACGACAAGGACCCCTGAAAAACTGTTTTTT.

V gene TRBV5-6 combines with J gene TRBJ1-3; D unresolved. The length of the CDR3 is 16 residues. With 4 bases removed from V and 0 bases from J, the gap between germline ends came to 14 bases. Per germline, CDR1 SGHDT and CDR2 YYEEEE. The chain's CDR3 is CASSLTSASSGNTIYF. The CDR3 DNA is TGTGCCAGCAGCCTCACGAGCGCCTCCTCTGGAAACACCATATATTTT.

The CDR3 DNA is TGCGCCAGCAGCCCAGGACACGACCTAGCGCTGAACACTGAAGCTTTCTTT. Translated: CASSPGHDLALNTEAFF. The rearrangement uses TRBV5-1 and TRBJ1-1, with D perhaps TRBD1 (5 bases). The V end lost 4 bases, the J end lost 0 bases, and 19 bases lay between the germline ends. CDR1 and CDR2 (germline): SGHRS, YFSETQ. This CDR3 has 17 amino acids. The full variable domain, with the rest looked up from reference TRBV5-1 and TRBJ1-1, is KAGVTQTPRYLIKTRGQQVTLSCSPISGHRSVSWYQQTPGQGLQFLFEYFSETQRNKGNFPGRFSGRQFSNSRSEMNVSTLELGDSALYLCASSPGHDLALNTEAFFGQGTRLTVV.